The 5 T cell receptor beta chains below were found in one sample sequenced in a study of cytomegalovirus exposure and HLA in healthy donors. The study ran its PCR with 60 Vbeta and 13 Jbeta primers. Here immunoSEQ multiplex PCR was the method, and the copy in TCRdb shows in-frame clones only, minus some. The table includes around 120,000 clones, about 80% detected once. The material sequenced was PBMCs. All receptors derive from a woman aged 40 to 55 in good health and CMV-seronegative.

This sequence joins TRBV6-6 and TRBJ2-1, with 7 positions matching TRBD1. Germline lookup yields CDR1 MNHNY and CDR2 SVGAGI (reference sequence). V was clipped by 6 bases and J by 3 bases; unmatched bases: 5. The CDR3 has 14 amino acids. CDR3 in DNA: TGTGCCAGCAGGCCAGGGACAGTCTACAATGAGCAGTTCTTC. This sequence encodes CASRPGTVYNEQFF.

The V call is TRBV27, the J call TRBJ2-7; maybe TRBD1 (6 bases). This CDR3 has 14 amino acids. V lost 5 bases and J lost 2, with 13 bases in between. Germline V lookup: CDR1 MNHEY, CDR2 SMNVEV (reference sequence). The CDR3 region has the DNA TGTGCCAGCAGTGACCGGGACAACCCCTACGAGCAGTACTTC. Protein: CASSDRDNPYEQYF.

CDR3 in amino acids: CASSLGRGGPNEQFF. Here the CDR3 DNA reads TGTGCCAGCAGCTTAGGTCGGGGGGGGCCCAATGAGCAGTTCTTC. This chain connects TRBV13 to TRBJ2-1; TRBD2 agrees at 8 bases. The ends lost 0 bases at V and 6 bases at J; junction bases unmatched: 4. This CDR3 region has 15 residues. Germline V gene data show CDR1 as PRHDT and CDR2 as FYEKMQ (reference sequence).

The rearrangement links TRBV28 to TRBJ1-6; maybe TRBD1 (6 bases). This CDR3 is built from 16 residues. Germline V lookup: CDR1 MDHEN, CDR2 SYDVKM. Trimming removed 5 bases at V and 2 bases at J, with 13 bases between. The CDR3 loop is CASSQNRDPYNSPLHF. DNA of the CDR3: TGTGCCAGCAGTCAAAACAGGGACCCCTATAATTCACCCCTCCACTTT. The full variable domain, in which reference TRBV28 and TRBJ1-6 provide the parts outside the CDR3, is DVKVTQSSRYLVKRTGEKVFLECVQDMDHENMFWYRQDPGLGLRLIYFSYDVKMKEKGDIPEGYSVSREKKERFSLILESASTNQTSMYLCASSQNRDPYNSPLHFGNGTRLTVT.

The V gene is TRBV28, the J gene TRBJ2-3; TRBD2 aligns across 13 bases. CDR1 MDHEN and CDR2 SYDVKM come from the germline V gene. The CDR3 contains 18 residues. V lost 1 base to trimming and J lost 11 bases; unmatched junction nucleotides: 15. CDR3 sequence reads: CASSLSPGLAGRQLRQYF. Here the CDR3 DNA reads TGTGCCAGCAGTTTATCCCCGGGACTAGCGGGAAGACAGCTTAGGCAGTATTTT.